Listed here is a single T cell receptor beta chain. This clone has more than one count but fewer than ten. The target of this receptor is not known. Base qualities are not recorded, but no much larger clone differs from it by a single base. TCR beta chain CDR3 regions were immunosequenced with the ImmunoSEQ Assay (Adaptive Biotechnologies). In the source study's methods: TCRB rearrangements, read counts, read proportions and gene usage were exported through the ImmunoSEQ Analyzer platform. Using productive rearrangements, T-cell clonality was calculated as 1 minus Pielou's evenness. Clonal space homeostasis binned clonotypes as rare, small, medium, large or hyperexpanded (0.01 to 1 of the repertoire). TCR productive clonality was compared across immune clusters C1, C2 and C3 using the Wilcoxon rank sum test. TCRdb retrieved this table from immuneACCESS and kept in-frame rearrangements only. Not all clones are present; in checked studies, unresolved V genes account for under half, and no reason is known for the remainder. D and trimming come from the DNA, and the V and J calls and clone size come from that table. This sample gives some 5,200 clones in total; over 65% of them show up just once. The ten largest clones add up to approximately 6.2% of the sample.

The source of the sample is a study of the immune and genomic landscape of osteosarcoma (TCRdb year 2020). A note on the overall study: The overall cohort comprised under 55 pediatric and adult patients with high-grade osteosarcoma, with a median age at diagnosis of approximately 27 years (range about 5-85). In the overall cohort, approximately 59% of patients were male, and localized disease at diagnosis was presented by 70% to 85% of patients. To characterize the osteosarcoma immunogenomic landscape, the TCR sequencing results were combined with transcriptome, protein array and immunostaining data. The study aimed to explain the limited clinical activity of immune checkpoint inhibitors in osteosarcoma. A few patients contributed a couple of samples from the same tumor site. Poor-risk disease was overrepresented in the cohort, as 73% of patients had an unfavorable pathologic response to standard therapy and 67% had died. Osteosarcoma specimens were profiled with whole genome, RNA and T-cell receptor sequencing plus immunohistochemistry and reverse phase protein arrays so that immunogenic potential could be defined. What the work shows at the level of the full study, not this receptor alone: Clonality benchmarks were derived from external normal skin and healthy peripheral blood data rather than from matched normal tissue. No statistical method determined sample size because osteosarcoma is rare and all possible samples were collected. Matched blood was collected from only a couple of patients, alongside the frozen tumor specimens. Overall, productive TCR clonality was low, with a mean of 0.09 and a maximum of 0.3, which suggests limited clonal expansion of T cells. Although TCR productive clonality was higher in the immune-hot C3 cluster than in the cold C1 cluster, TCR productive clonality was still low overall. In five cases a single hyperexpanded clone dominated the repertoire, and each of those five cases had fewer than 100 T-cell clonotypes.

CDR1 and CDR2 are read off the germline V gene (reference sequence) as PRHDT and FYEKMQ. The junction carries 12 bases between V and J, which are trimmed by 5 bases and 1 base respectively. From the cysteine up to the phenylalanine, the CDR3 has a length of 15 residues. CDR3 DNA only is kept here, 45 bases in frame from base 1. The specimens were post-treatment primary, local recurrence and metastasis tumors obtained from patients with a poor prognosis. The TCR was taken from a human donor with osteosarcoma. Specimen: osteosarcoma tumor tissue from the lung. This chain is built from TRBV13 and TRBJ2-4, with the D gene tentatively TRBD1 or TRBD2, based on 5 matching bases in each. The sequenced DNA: TGTGCCAGCAGCAGGGACGCACCGGCCAAAAACATTCAGTACTTC. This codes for CASSRDAPAKNIQYF.